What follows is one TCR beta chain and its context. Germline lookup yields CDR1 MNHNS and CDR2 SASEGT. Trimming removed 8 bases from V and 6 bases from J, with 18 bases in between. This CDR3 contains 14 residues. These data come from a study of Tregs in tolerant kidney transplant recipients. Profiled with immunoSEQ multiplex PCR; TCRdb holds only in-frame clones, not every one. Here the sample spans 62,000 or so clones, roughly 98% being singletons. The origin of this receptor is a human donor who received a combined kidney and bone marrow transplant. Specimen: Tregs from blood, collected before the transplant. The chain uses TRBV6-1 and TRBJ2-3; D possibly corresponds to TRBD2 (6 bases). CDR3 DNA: TGTGCCAGCGGCCCCGGGACTTCCTGGGATACGCAGTATTTT. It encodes CASGPGTSWDTQYF.